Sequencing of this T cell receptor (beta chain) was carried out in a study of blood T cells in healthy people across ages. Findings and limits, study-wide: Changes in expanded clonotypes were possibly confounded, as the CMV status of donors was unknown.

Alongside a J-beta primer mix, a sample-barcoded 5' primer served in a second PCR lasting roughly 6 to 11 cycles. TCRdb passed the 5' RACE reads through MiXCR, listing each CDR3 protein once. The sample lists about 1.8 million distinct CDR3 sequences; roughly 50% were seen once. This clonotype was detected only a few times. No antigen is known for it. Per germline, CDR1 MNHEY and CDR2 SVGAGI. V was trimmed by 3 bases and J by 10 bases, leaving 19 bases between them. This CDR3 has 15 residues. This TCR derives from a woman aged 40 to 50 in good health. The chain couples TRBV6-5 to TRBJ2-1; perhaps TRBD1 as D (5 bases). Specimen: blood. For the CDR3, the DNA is TGTGCCAGCAGTTATATGGGGCAGGAGCGACCGGAGCAGTTCTTC. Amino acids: CASSYMGQERPEQFF.